This TCR beta chain was captured by sequencing in a study of shared clonotypes between healthy human individuals. CDR3 length: 16 residues. CDR1 and CDR2 from the germline V gene are SGHTA and FQGTGA. Deletions cut 0 bases from V and 6 bases from J, with 15 bases between. Sequencing was performed with immunoSEQ multiplex PCR; in TCRdb, only in-frame clones are kept and a portion is missing. The table records approximately 1.9 million clones, about 94% of them present only once. Naive CD8 cells lacked CD45RO and underwent positive selection for CCR7, leaving out terminally differentiated effector memory CD45RA+ cells. A note on this clone: No antigen is known for it.

Study-wide points: Several donors shared about 4.5% of their naive CD4 clonotypes.

This TCR was sampled from a man between 18 and 35 years old in good health. Some clones in this sample may be carry-over from other donors' samples. The chain combines TRBV7-3 with TRBJ2-1; D is tentatively TRBD1 or TRBD2 (5 bases each). The sequenced sample consisted of naive CD8+ T cells from PBMCs. This CDR3 reads CASSLTGAQRLNEQFF. CDR3 in DNA: TGTGCCAGCAGCTTAACCGGGGCGCAAAGGCTCAATGAGCAGTTCTTC.